What follows are 29 T cell receptor beta chains derived from one specimen sequenced in a study of shared clonotypes between healthy human individuals. Using immunoSEQ multiplex PCR, the repertoire was profiled, and TCRdb retains in-frame clones only, with some absent. The sample has around 480,000 clones, 60% to 80% seen once. Input material: PBMCs. These receptors all come from a middle-aged woman in good health. Some clones in this sample may be carry-over from other donors' samples.

This clone showed up just a few times. The chain links TRBV28 to TRBJ2-1; D could derive from TRBD1 or TRBD2 (5 bases each). V was pared by 6 bases and J by 9 bases, with 18 bases between. There are 14 residues in the CDR3. Germline V gene lookup returns CDR1 MDHEN and CDR2 SYDVKM. The CDR3 loop reads CASRVGAPLREQFF. The CDR3 nucleotides read TGTGCCAGCAGGGTCGGGGCCCCCCTCCGTGAGCAGTTCTTC.

The V call is TRBV6-6, the J call TRBJ2-7; TRBD1 aligns across 7 bases. The CDR3 consists of 14 residues. The V gene's germline CDR1 is MNHNY and CDR2 SVGAGI (reference sequence). Trimming removed 7 bases from V and 2 bases from J; junction bases left unmatched: 8. The CDR3 region is CASTSNRGTYEQYF. DNA of the CDR3: TGTGCCAGCACCTCCAACAGGGGAACCTACGAGCAGTACTTC.

The J gene is TRBJ2-3, the V gene TRBV9, with 9 bases fitting TRBD2. The germline V gene has CDR1 SGDLS and CDR2 YYNGEE. The CDR3 totals 16 residues. Trimming at V came to 2 bases and at J to 5 bases, leaving 9 bases not matched to a gene. The CDR3 loop is CASSVVSGSWVDTQYF. In nucleotides, the CDR3 is TGTGCCAGCAGCGTGGTTAGCGGGAGTTGGGTAGATACGCAGTATTTT.

The V call is TRBV13, the J call TRBJ2-7; the D gene could be TRBD1 or TRBD2 (5 bases each). V was shortened by 3 bases and J by 3 bases, with 21 bases between the two germline ends. Per the germline V gene, CDR1 is PRHDT and CDR2 is FYEKMQ (reference sequence). The CDR3 has 17 amino acids. Written as DNA, the CDR3 is TGTGCCAGCAGCTTTTATCTGGTCGGGGACCCCCGCTACGAGCAGTACTTC. Amino acid sequence: CASSFYLVGDPRYEQYF.

To note about this clone: A single base is all that separates this from a far larger clone, so a read error is likely. Other DNA sequences in this specimen translate into the identical CDR3. The gene calls are TRBV29-1 and TRBJ2-1; a weak D match, TRBD2 (5 bases). V shed 4 bases and J shed 5 bases, with 15 bases lying between them. Germline V gene sequence: CDR1 SQVTM, CDR2 ANQGSEA. This CDR3 is built from 14 residues. CDR3 sequence: CSVAKDFINNEQFF. CDR3 nucleotides: TGCAGCGTTGCGAAGGACTTCATTAACAATGAGCAGTTCTTC.

Comments on this clone: Just one base apart from a much larger clone, this may be a read error. CDR3 sequence (DNA): TGTGCCAGCAGCTTAGGGACAGGGAGATACGAGCAGTACTTC. Its translation: CASSLGTGRYEQYF. The chain employs TRBV7-2 and TRBJ2-7; 8 nucleotides line up with TRBD1. Germline assignment: CDR1 SGHTA and CDR2 FQGNSA. This CDR3 is built from 14 residues. J lost 4 bases, V lost 1 base, and 3 bases had no gene match.

This clone has more than one count but fewer than ten. The rearrangement links TRBV5-1 to TRBJ2-7, with D tentatively TRBD2 (8 bases). CDR3 length: 19 residues. V was clipped by 3 bases and J by 3 bases, with 28 bases between them. Per the germline V gene, CDR1 is SGHRS and CDR2 is YFSETQ. CDR3 residues: CASSYRGGRAGGTYYEQYF. In DNA, the CDR3 is TGCGCCAGCAGCTACAGGGGTGGGCGTGCGGGAGGAACCTACTACGAGCAGTACTTC.

The chain carries TRBV15 and TRBJ2-1; 9 nucleotides line up with TRBD2. Germline-derived CDR1 and CDR2 are LNHNV and YYDKDF (reference sequence). The CDR3 is 15 residues long. Losses at the gene ends were 6 bases for V and 5 bases for J; bases not matched to a gene: 8. Written as DNA, the CDR3 is TGTGCCACCAGGGCGGGAGGGCCGAGGAACAATGAGCAGTTCTTC. This encodes CATRAGGPRNNEQFF.

This clone occurred once. The chain links TRBV13 to TRBJ2-3; no reliable D call. Germline CDR1 and CDR2: PRHDT and FYEKMQ (reference sequence). V lost 5 bases and J 3 bases, leaving 15 bases between the germline ends. The CDR3 consists of 15 residues. The CDR3 loop is CASSRDRLQTDTQYF. CDR3 coding DNA: TGTGCCAGCAGCCGTGACCGACTCCAAACAGATACGCAGTATTTT.

The chain carries TRBV7-2 and TRBJ2-7; maybe TRBD2 (6 bases). This CDR3 is built from 13 residues. Germline-derived CDR1 and CDR2 are SGHTA and FQGNSA. V was clipped by 4 bases and J by 3 bases, with 10 bases between them. The CDR3 loop is CASSYSSDYEQYF. The CDR3, as DNA: TGTGCCAGCAGCTATTCTAGCGACTACGAGCAGTACTTC.

V usage is TRBV6-5 and J usage is TRBJ2-7; perhaps D is TRBD1 or TRBD2 (6 bases each). Deletions cut 5 bases from V and 6 bases from J, with 11 bases between. This CDR3 contains 12 residues. Germline values: CDR1 MNHEY, CDR2 SVGAGI. The CDR3 sequence: CASSRGQGEQYF. The DNA of the CDR3 is TGTGCCAGCAGTCGGGGGCAAGGCGAGCAGTACTTC.

This clone was recorded once. The CDR3 DNA sequence: TGTGCCAGCAGCGCTCAAGGCAGGGGGCCTCGGAATTCACCCCTCCACTTT. This translates into CASSAQGRGPRNSPLHF. The chain employs TRBV5-4 and TRBJ1-6; 8 positions agree with TRBD1. There are 17 residues in the CDR3. Trimming at V came to 4 bases and at J to 7 bases, leaving 13 bases not matched to a gene. CDR1 and CDR2 (germline): SGHNT, YYREEE (reference sequence).

V and J are TRBV7-3 and TRBJ2-2; the D gene is possibly TRBD1 (5 bases). The germline V and J ends were trimmed by 5 bases and 2 bases, with 18 bases remaining between them. The CDR3 runs to 17 residues. Germline CDR1 reads SGHTA; CDR2 reads FQGTGA. The CDR3 protein is CASSTTQGALNTGELFF. The CDR3 DNA reads TGTGCCAGCAGCACGACCCAGGGCGCCCTTAACACCGGGGAGCTGTTTTTT.

CDR3 sequence reads: CASSPGRATDTQYF. In nucleotides, the CDR3 is TGTGCCAGCTCACCGGGCAGGGCCACAGATACGCAGTATTTT. The chain has TRBV18 and TRBJ2-3; TRBD1 might be the D (5 bases). The V and J ends lost 3 bases and 2 bases respectively, with 9 bases between them. Germline V gene lookup returns CDR1 KGHSH and CDR2 LQKENI. CDR3 length: 14 residues.

This clone was counted many times. The chain combines TRBV5-4 with TRBJ2-1; 8 nucleotides agree with TRBD2. V shed 0 bases and J 6 bases; nucleotides not matched to a gene: 5. Germline values: CDR1 SGHNT, CDR2 YYREEE (reference sequence). The CDR3 is 15 residues long. CDR3 sequence (DNA): TGTGCCAGCAGCTTGGATTCTAGCGGGCTCAATGAGCAGTTCTTC. It specifies CASSLDSSGLNEQFF.

The rearrangement links TRBV7-2 to TRBJ2-7; 11 bases are a match to TRBD2. Trimming removed 1 base from V and 7 bases from J; junction bases left unmatched: 6. This CDR3 has 15 amino acids. Germline assignment: CDR1 SGHTA and CDR2 FQGNSA. The CDR3 bases are TGTGCCAGCAGCTTAGGTTCTAGCGGGAGGAGAGAGCAGTACTTC. It translates to CASSLGSSGRREQYF.

This chain links TRBV11-2 with TRBJ2-3; tentatively, D is TRBD1 or TRBD2 (5 bases each). Germline V gene lookup returns CDR1 SGHAT and CDR2 FQNNGV. V shed 6 bases and J shed 3 bases, with 16 bases lying between them. The CDR3 is made up of 15 amino acids. CDR3: CASRGSLGRTDTQYF. DNA of the CDR3: TGTGCCAGCAGAGGCTCCCTGGGACGAACAGATACGCAGTATTTT.

This chain links TRBV28 with TRBJ2-7; weak D call: TRBD2 (5 bases). V lost 6 bases and J lost 5, with 20 bases in between. The length of the CDR3 is 15 residues. CDR1 is MDHEN, CDR2 SYDVKM, per germline. CDR3 nucleotides: TGTGCCAGCAGCGGGCCGCCGGCGGGCGAGAACGAGCAGTACTTC. Translating it yields CASSGPPAGENEQYF.

The V and J genes are TRBV7-9 and TRBJ1-5, with a weak D call TRBD1 (5 bases). The CDR3 runs to 13 residues. Germline lookup yields CDR1 SEHNR and CDR2 FQNEAQ (reference sequence). V was cut by 1 base and J by 7 bases, with 8 bases left in between. Here the CDR3 DNA reads TGTGCCAGCAGCTTAGTCGGGGGGCAGCCCCAGCATTTT. It encodes CASSLVGGQPQHF.

This clone has only a few counts. V is TRBV4-3 and J is TRBJ2-3; D might be TRBD2 (6 bases). Trimming pared 0 bases from V and 5 bases from J, leaving 24 bases between. CDR1 is LGHNA and CDR2 is YSLEER in the germline V gene. This CDR3 comprises 19 residues. CDR3 nucleotide sequence: TGCGCCAGCAGCCAAGATGCGAATCCCGGAGGGGCTAGCTTAGATACGCAGTATTTT. This encodes CASSQDANPGGASLDTQYF.

This chain connects TRBV5-1 to TRBJ2-5; D possibly corresponds to TRBD2 (5 bases). Germline loops: CDR1 SGHRS, CDR2 YFSETQ. V gave up 1 base and J gave up 5 bases, with 15 bases separating them. This CDR3 contains 15 residues. The CDR3 loop reads CASSLSSGIRETQYF. CDR3 nucleotides: TGCGCCAGCAGCTTGTCCTCGGGAATCCGGGAGACCCAGTACTTC.

The chain carries TRBV10-3 and TRBJ2-5; 9 nucleotides align to TRBD1. V lost 6 bases, J lost 2 bases, and 7 bases stayed unmatched. This CDR3 is 15 amino acids long. Looked up from germline, CDR1 is ENHRY and CDR2 is SYGVKD. Here the CDR3 reads CAIRTGGTSQETQYF. The CDR3 DNA is TGTGCCATCAGGACAGGGGGTACATCTCAAGAGACCCAGTACTTC.

The chain links TRBV4-3 to TRBJ2-7, with 10 bases fitting TRBD1. J gave up 0 bases and V 3 bases, and 5 bases lay outside the gene matches. The CDR3 has 16 residues. Per germline, CDR1 LGHNA and CDR2 YSLEER. CDR3: CASSHTTGGPSYEQYF. CDR3 coding DNA: TGCGCCAGCAGCCATACGACAGGGGGCCCCTCCTACGAGCAGTACTTC.

This clone was counted between two and nine times. The gene calls are TRBV5-1 and TRBJ1-1, with D tentatively TRBD1 (6 bases). This CDR3 is built from 14 residues. CDR1 and CDR2 (germline): SGHRS, YFSETQ. V gave up 4 bases and J gave up 3 bases, with 13 bases separating them. CDR3 in amino acids: CASSIGTLHTEAFF. In DNA, the CDR3 is TGCGCCAGCAGCATAGGGACACTTCACACTGAAGCTTTCTTT.

The chain recombines TRBV7-6 with TRBJ1-3; D uncertain. Trimming shortened V by 5 bases and J by 4 bases, and 21 bases separated the two germline ends. CDR3 length: 17 amino acids. The germline CDR1 and CDR2 sequences are SGHVS and FNYEAQ. The DNA for the CDR3 is TGTGCCAGCAGCCCCGCCGGGGAGGAACCGGGGGGAAACACCATATATTTT. It translates to CASSPAGEEPGGNTIYF.

The gene calls are TRBV4-2 and TRBJ2-3; the match to TRBD2 covers 12 bases. The CDR3 loop spans 16 amino acids. Losses at the gene ends were 2 bases for V and 4 bases for J; bases not matched to a gene: 4. Germline V gene data show CDR1 as LGHNA and CDR2 as YNFKEQ. CDR3 residues: CASSQQLAGGADTQYF. In DNA form, the CDR3 reads TGTGCCAGCAGCCAACAGCTAGCGGGAGGGGCAGATACGCAGTATTTT.

The chain recombines TRBV19 with TRBJ1-2; 8 bases fit TRBD1. CDR1 LNHDA and CDR2 SQIVND come from the germline V gene (reference sequence). There are 15 residues in the CDR3. V lost 5 bases, J lost 0 bases, and 5 bases stayed unmatched. The CDR3 region has the DNA TGTGCCAGTAGTTTCCGGGACAGGCCTAACTATGGCTACACCTTC. This codes for CASSFRDRPNYGYTF.

This chain connects TRBV2 to TRBJ2-3; D not resolved. CDR1 is SNHLY, CDR2 FYNNEI, per germline. The V end lost 5 bases, the J end lost 3 bases, and 6 bases lay between the germline ends. CDR3 size: 12 residues. The CDR3 DNA is TGTGCCAGCAGTTTCGAAACAGATACGCAGTATTTT. Protein product: CASSFETDTQYF.

On this clone itself: The germline gene is not matched at one end of the junction; a read error may be the cause. The chain links TRBV4-3 to TRBJ1-3; no firm D call. Germline CDR1 and CDR2: LGHNA and YSLEER. This CDR3 has 14 residues. CDR3 region: CASSQDREGNTIYF. DNA of the CDR3: TGCGCCAGCAGCCAAGATCGAGAAGGAAATACCATATATTTT.